These 8 T cell receptor beta chains came from one sample sequenced in a study of OX40 agonist ivuxolimab in advanced cancers. Here immunoSEQ multiplex PCR was the method, and the copy in TCRdb shows in-frame clones only, minus some. The table includes tens of thousands of clones, over 75% detected once. This sample comprised CD4+ or CD8+ T cells sorted from blood, obtained in a trial of the OX40 agonist ivuxolimab. The receptor set was obtained from an adult with an advanced solid tumor such as melanoma, head and neck, liver or kidney cancer.

This clone was seen once. V is TRBV2 and J is TRBJ2-3; D is undetermined. V was clipped by 6 bases and J by 0 bases, with 4 bases between them. The CDR3 is 12 amino acids. Germline loops: CDR1 SNHLY, CDR2 FYNNEI. This chain's CDR3 is CASSYSTDTQYF. The DNA of the CDR3 is TGTGCCAGCAGCTATAGCACAGATACGCAGTATTTT.

This chain links TRBV19 with TRBJ2-7, with a tentative D call TRBD1 (6 bases). V lost 3 bases and J 2 bases, leaving 11 bases between the germline ends. CDR1 is LNHDA and CDR2 is SQIVND in the germline V gene (reference sequence). The length of the CDR3 is 14 residues. The CDR3 loop is CASSIGGSAYEQYF. The CDR3 nucleotides read TGTGCCAGTAGTATTGGGGGCAGTGCCTACGAGCAGTACTTC.

The chain combines TRBV18 with TRBJ1-2; D is unresolved. Germline CDR1 KGHSH, CDR2 LQKENI. The CDR3 totals 15 residues. Trimming took 2 bases from V and 5 from J, leaving 15 bases between them. The CDR3 bases are TGTGCCAGCTCACCAGGGTCCAACCGCCTATATGGCTACACCTTC. Its translation is CASSPGSNRLYGYTF.

The rearrangement uses TRBV30 and TRBJ2-7; either TRBD1 or TRBD2 may supply D (9 bases each). The CDR3 spans 18 residues. Germline-derived CDR1 and CDR2 are GTSNPN and SVGIG (reference sequence). V was pared by 3 bases and J by 3 bases, with 27 bases between. The CDR3 DNA reads TGTGCCTGGAGCGGGGAGGGACAGGGAGTTAGCGGGAGCTACGAGCAGTACTTC. Translating it yields CAWSGEGQGVSGSYEQYF.

CDR3 residues: CASSSLGGLLISGNTIYF. The CDR3 coding sequence is TGTGCCAGCAGTTCCCTGGGAGGCCTCCTAATCTCTGGAAACACCATATATTTT. The rearrangement uses TRBV28 and TRBJ1-3, with unresolved D. CDR1 and CDR2 (germline): MDHEN, SYDVKM. CDR3 length: 18 amino acids. Trimming took off 4 bases at V and 0 bases at J, with 19 bases between the two ends.

The sample holds one count of this clone. The chain employs TRBV28 and TRBJ2-5, with D hard to call. Germline CDR1 MDHEN, CDR2 SYDVKM. The CDR3 loop spans 10 amino acids. Trimming stripped 6 bases from V and 2 bases from J, with 1 base between. For the CDR3, the DNA is TGTGCCAGCAGACAAGAGACCCAGTACTTC. Translating gives CASRQETQYF.

The V call is TRBV10-2, the J call TRBJ1-2, with 9 bases identical to TRBD1. The J segment lost 9 bases and the V segment lost 4 bases, leaving 12 bases of the junction unmatched. Germline loops: CDR1 WSHSY, CDR2 SAAADI. The CDR3 has 15 residues. The CDR3 loop reads CASSGAGTGSMSYTF. The CDR3 DNA reads as TGCGCCAGCAGTGGGGCGGGGACAGGGTCTATGAGCTACACCTTC.

This chain joins TRBV10-2 and TRBJ2-1; tentatively, D is TRBD1 (5 bases). This CDR3 is built from 13 residues. The ends were cut back, 2 bases at V and 13 bases at J, with 15 bases in the middle. Germline CDR1 reads WSHSY; CDR2 reads SAAADI. CDR3 coding DNA: TGCGCCAGCAGTGAGCCCCCTCTGGACACACAGTTCTTC. It encodes CASSEPPLDTQFF.